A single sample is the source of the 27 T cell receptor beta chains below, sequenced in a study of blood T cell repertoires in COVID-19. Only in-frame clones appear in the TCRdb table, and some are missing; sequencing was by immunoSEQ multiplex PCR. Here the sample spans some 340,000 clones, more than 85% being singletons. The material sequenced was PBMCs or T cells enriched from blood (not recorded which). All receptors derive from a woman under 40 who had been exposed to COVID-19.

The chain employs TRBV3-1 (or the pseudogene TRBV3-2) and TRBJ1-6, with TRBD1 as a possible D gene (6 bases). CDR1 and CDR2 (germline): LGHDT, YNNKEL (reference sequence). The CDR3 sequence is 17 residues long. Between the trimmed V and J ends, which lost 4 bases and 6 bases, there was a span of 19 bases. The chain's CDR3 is CASSRRGGGGLNSPLHF. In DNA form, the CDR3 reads TGTGCCAGCAGCCGAAGAGGGGGTGGGGGTCTTAATTCACCCCTCCACTTT.

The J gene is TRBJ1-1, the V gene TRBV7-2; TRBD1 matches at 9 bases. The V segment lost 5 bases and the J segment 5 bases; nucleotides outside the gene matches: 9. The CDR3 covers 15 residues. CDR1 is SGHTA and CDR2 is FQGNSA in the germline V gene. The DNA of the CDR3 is TGTGCCAGCAGCCCACAGGGGGCGGTGGGGACTGAAGCTTTCTTT. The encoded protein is CASSPQGAVGTEAFF.

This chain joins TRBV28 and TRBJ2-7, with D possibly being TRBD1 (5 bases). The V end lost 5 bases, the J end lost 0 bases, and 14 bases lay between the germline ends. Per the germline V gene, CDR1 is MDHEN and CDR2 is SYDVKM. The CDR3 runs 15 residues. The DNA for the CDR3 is TGTGCCAGCAGTCCCCCCGGACATGTCTCCTACGAGCAGTACTTC. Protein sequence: CASSPPGHVSYEQYF.

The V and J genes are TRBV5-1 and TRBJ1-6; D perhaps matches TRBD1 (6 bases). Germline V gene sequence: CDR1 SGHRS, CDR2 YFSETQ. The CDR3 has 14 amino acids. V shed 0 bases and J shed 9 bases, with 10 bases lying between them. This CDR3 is CASSLDRGGSPLHF. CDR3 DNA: TGCGCCAGCAGCTTGGATAGGGGGGGTTCACCCCTCCACTTT.

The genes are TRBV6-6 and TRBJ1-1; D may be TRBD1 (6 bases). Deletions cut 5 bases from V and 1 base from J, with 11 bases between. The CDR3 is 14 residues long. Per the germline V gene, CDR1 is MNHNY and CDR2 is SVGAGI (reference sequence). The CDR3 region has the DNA TGTGCCAGCAGTCACCAACAGGGGAACACTGAAGCTTTCTTT. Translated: CASSHQQGNTEAFF.

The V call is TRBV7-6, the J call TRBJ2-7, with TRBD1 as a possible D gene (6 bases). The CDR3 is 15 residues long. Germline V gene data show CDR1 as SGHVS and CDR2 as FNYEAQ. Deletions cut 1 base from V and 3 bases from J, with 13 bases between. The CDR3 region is CASSLESAGVYEQYF. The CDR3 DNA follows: TGTGCCAGCAGCTTAGAGTCGGCAGGGGTCTACGAGCAGTACTTC.

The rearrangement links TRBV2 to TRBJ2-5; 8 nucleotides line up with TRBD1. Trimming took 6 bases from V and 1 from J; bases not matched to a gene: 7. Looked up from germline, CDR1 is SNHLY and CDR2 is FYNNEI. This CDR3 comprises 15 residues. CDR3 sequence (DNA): TGTGCCAGCAGGAGGAAGGGGACAGGCCAAGAGACCCAGTACTTC. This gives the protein CASRRKGTGQETQYF. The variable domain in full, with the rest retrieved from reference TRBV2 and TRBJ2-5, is EPEVTQTPSHQVTQMGQEVILRCVPISNHLYFYWYRQILGQKVEFLVSFYNNEISEKSEIFDDQFSVERPDGSNFTLKIRSTKLEDSAMYFCASRRKGTGQETQYFGPGTRLLVL.

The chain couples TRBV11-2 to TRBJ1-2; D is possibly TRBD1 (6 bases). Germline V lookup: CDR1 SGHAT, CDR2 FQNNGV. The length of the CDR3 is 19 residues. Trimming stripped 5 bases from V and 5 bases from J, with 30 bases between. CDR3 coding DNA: TGTGCCAGCAGCGTACGGACTCTAGGGGGGGTCCCACTACGATATGGCTACACCTTC. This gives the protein CASSVRTLGGVPLRYGYTF. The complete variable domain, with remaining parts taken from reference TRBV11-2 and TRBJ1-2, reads EAGVAQSPRYKIIEKRQSVAFWCNPISGHATLYWYQQILGQGPKLLIQFQNNGVVDDSQLPKDRFSAERLKGVDSTLKIQPAKLEDSAVYLCASSVRTLGGVPLRYGYTFGSGTRLTVV.

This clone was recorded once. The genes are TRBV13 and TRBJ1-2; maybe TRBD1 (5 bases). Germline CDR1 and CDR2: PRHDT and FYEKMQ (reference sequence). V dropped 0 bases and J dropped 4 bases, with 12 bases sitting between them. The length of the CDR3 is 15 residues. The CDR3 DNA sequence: TGTGCCAGCAGCTTAGGGAGGCCAGGGTTCTATGGCTACACCTTC. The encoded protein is CASSLGRPGFYGYTF.

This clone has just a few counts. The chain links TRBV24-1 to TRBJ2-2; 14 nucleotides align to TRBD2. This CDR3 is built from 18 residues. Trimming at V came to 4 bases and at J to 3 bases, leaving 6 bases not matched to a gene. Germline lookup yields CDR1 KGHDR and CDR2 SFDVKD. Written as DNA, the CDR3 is TGTGCCACCAGTGAAGGGACTAGCGGGGGCTATTACACCGGGGAGCTGTTTTTT. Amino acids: CATSEGTSGGYYTGELFF.

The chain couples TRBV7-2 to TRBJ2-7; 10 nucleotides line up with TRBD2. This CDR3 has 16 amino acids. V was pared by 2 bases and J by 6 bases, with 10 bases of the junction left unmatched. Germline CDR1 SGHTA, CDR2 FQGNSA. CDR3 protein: CASSLSRSGGLTEQYF. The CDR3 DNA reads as TGTGCCAGCAGCTTAAGCCGTAGCGGGGGGCTAACCGAGCAGTACTTC.

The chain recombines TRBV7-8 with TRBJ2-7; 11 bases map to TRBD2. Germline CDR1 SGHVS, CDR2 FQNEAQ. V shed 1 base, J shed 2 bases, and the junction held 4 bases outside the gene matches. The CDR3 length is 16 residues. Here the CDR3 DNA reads TGTGCCAGCAGCTTAGTCCTAGCGGGGGGAACCTACGAGCAGTACTTC. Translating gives CASSLVLAGGTYEQYF.

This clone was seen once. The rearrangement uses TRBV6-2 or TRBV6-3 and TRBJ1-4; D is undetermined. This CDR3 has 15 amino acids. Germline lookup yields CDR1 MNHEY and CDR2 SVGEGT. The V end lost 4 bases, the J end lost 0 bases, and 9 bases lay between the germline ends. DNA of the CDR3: TGTGCCAGCAGTTCGGTAACAGCAACTAATGAAAAACTGTTTTTT. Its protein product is CASSSVTATNEKLFF.

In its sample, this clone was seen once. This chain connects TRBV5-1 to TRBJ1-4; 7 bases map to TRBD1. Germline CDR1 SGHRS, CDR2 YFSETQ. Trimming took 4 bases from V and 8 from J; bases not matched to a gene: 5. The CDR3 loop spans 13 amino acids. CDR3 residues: CASSVTGAEKLFF. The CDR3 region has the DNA TGCGCCAGCAGCGTCACAGGGGCGGAAAAACTGTTTTTT.

Here the CDR3 reads CASSLREGGETQYF. For the CDR3, the DNA is TGTGCCAGCAGTCTACGGGAGGGGGGAGAGACCCAGTACTTC. The chain links TRBV6-6 to TRBJ2-5; 8 bases agree with TRBD2. The CDR3 is 14 residues long. The V segment lost 5 bases and the J segment 4 bases; nucleotides outside the gene matches: 6. The germline gives CDR1 MNHNY, CDR2 SVGAGI (reference sequence).

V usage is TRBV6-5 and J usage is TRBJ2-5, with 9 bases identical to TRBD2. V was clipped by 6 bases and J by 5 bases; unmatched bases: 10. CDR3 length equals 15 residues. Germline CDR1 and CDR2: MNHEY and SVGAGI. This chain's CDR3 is CASRWRGGRVETQYF. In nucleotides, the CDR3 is TGTGCCAGCAGATGGCGGGGGGGCCGGGTTGAGACCCAGTACTTC.

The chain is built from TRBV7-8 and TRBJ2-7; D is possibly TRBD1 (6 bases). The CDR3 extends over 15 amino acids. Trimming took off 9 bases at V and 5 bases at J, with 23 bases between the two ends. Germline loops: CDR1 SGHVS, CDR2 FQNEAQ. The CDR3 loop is CASTPTGYGPNEQYF. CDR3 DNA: TGTGCCAGTACCCCCACAGGGTATGGCCCTAACGAGCAGTACTTC.

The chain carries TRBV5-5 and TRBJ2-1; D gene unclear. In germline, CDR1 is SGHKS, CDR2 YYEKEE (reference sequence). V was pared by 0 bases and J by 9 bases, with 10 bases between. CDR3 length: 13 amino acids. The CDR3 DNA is TGTGCCAGCAGCTTGGTGTCGGTTGGTGAGCAGTTCTTC. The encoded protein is CASSLVSVGEQFF.

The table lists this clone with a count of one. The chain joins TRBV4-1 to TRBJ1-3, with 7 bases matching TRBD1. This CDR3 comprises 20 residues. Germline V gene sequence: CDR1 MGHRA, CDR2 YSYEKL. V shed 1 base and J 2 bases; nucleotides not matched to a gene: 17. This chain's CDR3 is CASSQVGVYGRQGTGNTIYF. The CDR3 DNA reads TGCGCCAGCAGCCAAGTGGGCGTGTATGGGAGACAGGGTACTGGAAACACCATATATTTT.

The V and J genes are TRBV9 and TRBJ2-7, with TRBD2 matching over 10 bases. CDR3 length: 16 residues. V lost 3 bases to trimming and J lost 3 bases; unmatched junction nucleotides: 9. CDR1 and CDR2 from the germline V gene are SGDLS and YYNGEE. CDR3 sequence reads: CASSGLSAGGSYEQYF. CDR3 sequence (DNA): TGTGCCAGCAGCGGGCTTTCAGCGGGGGGGAGCTACGAGCAGTACTTC.

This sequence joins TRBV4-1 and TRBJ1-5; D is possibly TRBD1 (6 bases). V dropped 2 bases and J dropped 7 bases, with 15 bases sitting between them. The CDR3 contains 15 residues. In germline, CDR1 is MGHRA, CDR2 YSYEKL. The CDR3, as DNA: TGCGCCAGCAGCCAAATGCCCCAGGGGATCCAGCCCCAGCATTTT. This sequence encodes CASSQMPQGIQPQHF.

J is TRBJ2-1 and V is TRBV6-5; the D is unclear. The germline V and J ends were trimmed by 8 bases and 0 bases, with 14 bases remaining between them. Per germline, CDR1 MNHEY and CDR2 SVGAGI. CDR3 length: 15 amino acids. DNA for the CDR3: TGTGCCAGCCATGAGGCGGATAGCTCCTACAATGAGCAGTTCTTC. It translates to CASHEADSSYNEQFF.

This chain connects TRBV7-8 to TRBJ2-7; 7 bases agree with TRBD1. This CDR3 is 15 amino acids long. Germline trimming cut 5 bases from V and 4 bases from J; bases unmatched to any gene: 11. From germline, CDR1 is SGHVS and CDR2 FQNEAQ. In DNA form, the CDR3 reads TGTGCCAGCAGCCCCGGGACAGTGCTGTCTTACGAGCAGTACTTC. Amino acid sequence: CASSPGTVLSYEQYF.

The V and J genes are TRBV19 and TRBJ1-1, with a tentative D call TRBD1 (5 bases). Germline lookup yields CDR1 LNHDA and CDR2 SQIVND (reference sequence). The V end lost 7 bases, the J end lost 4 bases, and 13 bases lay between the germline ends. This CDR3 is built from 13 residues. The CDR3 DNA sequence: TGTGCCAGTACCAGGCTGGGGGGCACTGAAGCTTTCTTT. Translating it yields CASTRLGGTEAFF.

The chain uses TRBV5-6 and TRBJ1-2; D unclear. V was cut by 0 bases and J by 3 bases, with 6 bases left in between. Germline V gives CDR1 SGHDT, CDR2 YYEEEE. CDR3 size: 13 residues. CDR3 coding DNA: TGTGCCAGCAGCTTGGCAGGTGACTATGGCTACACCTTC. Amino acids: CASSLAGDYGYTF.

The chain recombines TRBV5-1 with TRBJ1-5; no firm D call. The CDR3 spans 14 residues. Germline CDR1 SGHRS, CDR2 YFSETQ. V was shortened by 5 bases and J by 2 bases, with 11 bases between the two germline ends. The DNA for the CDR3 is TGCGCCAGCAGTCCGAGAGGCGGCAATCAGCCCCAGCATTTT. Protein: CASSPRGGNQPQHF.

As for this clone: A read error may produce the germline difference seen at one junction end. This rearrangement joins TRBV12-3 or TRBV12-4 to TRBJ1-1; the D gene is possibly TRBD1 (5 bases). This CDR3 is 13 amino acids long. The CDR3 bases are TGTGCCAGCAGTTTAGATTCGACAGCGAACATGGGGTTT. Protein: CASSLDSTANMGF.